This TCR beta chain was found in a study of T-cell reconstitution after alpha-beta-depleted transplantation in children. Points from the study as a whole: Newly produced T cells mostly accounted for T-cell counts and diversity one year post-transplant. Several hundred graft clones that had expanded were reportedly the source of alpha-beta T cells about two months after transplant. The study traced high day-60 TCRbeta diversity in some patients to surviving recipient T cells and thymic progenitors.

This clonotype has more than one count but fewer than ten. Its antigen is currently unknown. A TCRbeta library incorporating unique molecular identifiers was prepared. TCRdb reanalysed the PCR reads using MiXCR and keeps one entry per CDR3 protein. The sample lists more than 500,000 distinct CDR3 sequences, roughly an eighth seen once, with about 14% in the top ten. V gave up 6 bases and J gave up 3 bases, with 19 bases separating them. The length of the CDR3 is 16 residues. Germline CDR1 and CDR2: MNHNS and SASEGT. This receptor was obtained from a female patient aged 2 to 10 who had a stem cell transplant for aplastic anemia, so the T cells may come from the graft donor. The chain links TRBV6-1 to TRBJ2-3; possibly TRBD1 for D (5 bases). The sample consisted of PBMCs, mostly from graft donor cells, taken 180 days after TCRalphabeta/CD19-depleted stem cell transplant. CDR3 protein: CASRVLRVERTDTQYF. CDR3 sequence (DNA): TGTGCCAGCAGAGTCCTCAGGGTAGAGAGGACAGATACGCAGTATTTT.